Below are 16 T cell receptor beta chains sequenced from a single sample in a study of T-cell reconstitution after alpha-beta-depleted transplantation in children. TCRbeta library construction was performed incorporating unique molecular identifiers. TCRdb itself ran the PCR reads through MiXCR, one entry per CDR3 protein. The table shows some 490,000 distinct CDR3 sequences, with under 15% occurring only once. The source material was PBMCs from the stem cell graft donor, sampled from the stem cell graft. These receptors were collected from a human donor who donated a stem cell graft to a child with combined immunodeficiency.

The rearrangement uses TRBV7-9 and TRBJ2-7, with TRBD2 as a possible D gene (7 bases). The germline CDR1 and CDR2 sequences are SEHNR and FQNEAQ (reference sequence). Between the trimmed V and J ends, which lost 4 bases and 0 bases, there was a span of 16 bases. This CDR3 is 16 amino acids long. CDR3 residues: CASSSDWGGFSYEQYF. DNA for the CDR3: TGTGCCAGCAGCTCGGATTGGGGGGGCTTCTCCTACGAGCAGTACTTC.

This clonotype has just a few counts. The chain is built from TRBV12-3 or TRBV12-4 and TRBJ2-1; D assignment may be TRBD1 or TRBD2 (5 bases each). The V end lost 1 base, the J end lost 9 bases, and 10 bases lay between the germline ends. This CDR3 has 13 amino acids. The CDR3 nucleotides read TGTGCCAGCAGTTTAGGTTCCGGGACTGAGCAGTTCTTC. Amino acid sequence: CASSLGSGTEQFF.

This chain joins TRBV29-1 and TRBJ2-1; D might be TRBD2 (5 bases). Trimming took 1 base from V and 2 from J, leaving 18 bases between them. Germline-derived CDR1 and CDR2 are SQVTM and ANQGSEA. This CDR3 is 17 amino acids long. The CDR3 DNA reads TGCAGCGTTGAAGCCTGGGGAGAGAACCCCACCTACAATGAGCAGTTCTTC. This translates into CSVEAWGENPTYNEQFF.

This clonotype has only a few counts. The CDR3 coding sequence is TGTGCCAGCAGTTCTACTAATACCTACGAGCAGTACTTC. This sequence encodes CASSSTNTYEQYF. The chain combines TRBV12-3 or TRBV12-4 with TRBJ2-7, with D unclear. The CDR3 is made up of 13 amino acids. V was cut by 4 bases and J by 2 bases, with 9 bases left in between.

The CDR3 DNA reads as TGTGCCAGCAGTTCCCCCCCTGCGGATGAGCAGTTCTTC. Its protein product is CASSSPPADEQFF. The rearrangement uses TRBV12-3 or TRBV12-4 and TRBJ2-1; no clear D. CDR3 length: 13 residues. V shed 4 bases and J shed 8 bases, with 12 bases lying between them.

There are many counts of this clonotype. The genes are TRBV10-2 and TRBJ1-2, with TRBD1 matching 8 bases. V dropped 8 bases and J dropped 3; count of bases not matched to a gene: 5. Germline assignment: CDR1 WSHSY and CDR2 SAAADI. This CDR3 has 13 residues. Written as DNA, the CDR3 is TGCGCCAGCTCCGCAGGGGGCGACTATGGCTACACCTTC. Protein product: CASSAGGDYGYTF.

The chain links TRBV28 to TRBJ2-5; 12 bases match TRBD2. Germline loops: CDR1 MDHEN, CDR2 SYDVKM. J was trimmed by 3 bases and V by 4 bases; bases with no gene match: 3. This CDR3 is 15 amino acids long. In nucleotides, the CDR3 is TGTGCCAGCAGTTCGACTAGCGGGGGAAAAGAGACCCAGTACTTC. Protein product: CASSSTSGGKETQYF.

This clonotype was observed many times. J is TRBJ1-2 and V is TRBV29-1; 7 bases map to TRBD1. The CDR3 covers 14 residues. V lost 4 bases, J lost 3 bases, and 8 bases stayed unmatched. CDR1 and CDR2 from the germline V gene are SQVTM and ANQGSEA. The CDR3 DNA sequence: TGCAGCGTTGCATATAGTCAGGGGGACTATGGCTACACCTTC. Its translation is CSVAYSQGDYGYTF. The full variable domain, its missing parts supplied by reference TRBV29-1 and TRBJ1-2, is SAVISQKPSRDICQRGTSLTIQCQVDSQVTMMFWYRQQPGQSLTLIATANQGSEATYESGFVIDKFPISRPNLTFSTLTVSNMSPEDSSIYLCSVAYSQGDYGYTFGSGTRLTVV.

The chain employs TRBV9 and TRBJ2-1; TRBD1 aligns across 7 bases. This CDR3 is built from 15 residues. V gave up 4 bases and J gave up 14 bases; unmatched junction bases: 18. Germline assignment: CDR1 SGDLS and CDR2 YYNGEE. The CDR3 bases are TGTGCCAGCAGCCCTCTCTCAAGGACGGACAGGTATAAGTTCTTC. Amino acids: CASSPLSRTDRYKFF.

This clonotype appeared a few times. The DNA for the CDR3 is TGCGCCAGCAGCTTGGAGCCGGGACAGCGAGGTACCGGGGAGCTGTTTTTT. Amino acids: CASSLEPGQRGTGELFF. The V call is TRBV5-1, the J call TRBJ2-2; 7 bases are a match to TRBD1. The CDR3 contains 17 residues. Germline CDR1 is SGHRS and CDR2 is YFSETQ. Trimming at V came to 0 bases and at J to 5 bases, leaving 10 bases not matched to a gene.

The genes are TRBV7-2 and TRBJ2-2; D unclear. Germline values: CDR1 SGHTA, CDR2 FQGNSA. CDR3 length: 17 residues. V was pared by 5 bases and J by 4 bases, with 20 bases between. The chain's CDR3 is CASSPGLSRTSTGELFF. The CDR3 bases are TGTGCCAGCAGCCCGGGTCTATCTAGGACGAGCACCGGGGAGCTGTTTTTT.

This clonotype occurred many times. The J gene is TRBJ1-1, the V gene TRBV15; unclear D gene. The CDR3 extends over 15 amino acids. With 0 bases removed from V and 1 base from J, the gap between germline ends came to 9 bases. Germline CDR1 LNHNV, CDR2 YYDKDF (reference sequence). Written as DNA, the CDR3 is TGTGCCACCAGCAGAGATGGAAGTTGGAACACTGAAGCTTTCTTT. Protein product: CATSRDGSWNTEAFF.

In its sample, this clonotype was seen a few times. The chain joins TRBV5-1 to TRBJ2-1; 8 bases agree with TRBD1. Per the germline V gene, CDR1 is SGHRS and CDR2 is YFSETQ. There are 16 residues in the CDR3. The V gene end was trimmed by 0 bases and the J gene end by 6 bases; junction bases not matched to a gene: 8. CDR3 coding DNA: TGCGCCAGCAGCTTGGTGGACAGGGCCCTTATCAATGAGCAGTTCTTC. Protein: CASSLVDRALINEQFF.

This clonotype has at least ten counts. This chain uses TRBV4-3 with TRBJ2-5; possible D gene TRBD1, 5 bases. CDR3 size: 15 residues. The V gene's germline CDR1 is LGHNA and CDR2 YSLEER. V lost 0 bases and J lost 7, with 15 bases in between. The CDR3 spells CASSQDSAGLGTQYF. For the CDR3, the DNA is TGCGCCAGCAGCCAAGATTCGGCAGGGTTAGGGACCCAGTACTTC.

This clonotype was counted a few times. The chain combines TRBV7-8 with TRBJ1-6; TRBD1 is a possible D gene (6 bases). Trimming pared 5 bases from V and 8 bases from J, leaving 10 bases between. The CDR3 has 13 amino acids. CDR1 and CDR2 (germline): SGHVS, FQNEAQ. The CDR3 is CASSIRQDSPLHF. In nucleotides, the CDR3 is TGTGCCAGCAGCATAAGACAGGATTCACCCCTCCACTTT.

This clonotype was seen more than once but under ten times. The CDR3 loop is CSVRTGGDYGYTF. CDR3 nucleotides: TGCAGCGTTAGGACAGGGGGAGACTATGGCTACACCTTC. This chain links TRBV29-1 with TRBJ1-2, with 10 bases identical to TRBD1. V lost 5 bases and J lost 3; bases outside the gene matches: 3. The CDR3 is 13 amino acids. Germline V lookup: CDR1 SQVTM, CDR2 ANQGSEA.